This T cell receptor (beta chain) was identified in a study of blood T cell repertoires in COVID-19. Study-wide context: Sources were T cells, B-cell-depleted T cells, or PBMCs; the material itself was cDNA or gDNA.

Germline-derived CDR1 and CDR2 are MGHDK and SYGVNS. Trimming took 8 bases from V and 6 from J, leaving 10 bases between them. The CDR3 extends over 12 amino acids. Per the original methods: Amplification with reference gene primers provided the estimates of nucleated cell counts. Some clones are missing from TCRdb's copy, which holds only in-frame ones; the method was immunoSEQ multiplex PCR. V and J calls and clone size follow that table, whereas D and trimming were derived from the DNA. The top ten hold roughly 34% of the sample, which has 150,000 or so clones, less than 90% seen once. This clone was seen a single time.

The receptor was derived from a human donor in a cohort sampled during active COVID-19. Sequencing input: peripheral blood. The rearrangement uses TRBV25-1 and TRBJ1-4, with unresolved D. The CDR3 DNA sequence: TGTGCCAGCCAAATTCCCCATGAAAAACTGTTTTTT. Its protein is CASQIPHEKLFF.